This TCR beta chain was captured by sequencing in a study of OX40 agonist ivuxolimab in advanced cancers. This CDR3 has 14 amino acids. CDR1 is GTSNPN, CDR2 SVGIG, per germline (reference sequence). J was trimmed by 0 bases and V by 4 bases; bases with no gene match: 2. This table comes from immunoSEQ multiplex PCR, and its TCRdb copy is limited to in-frame clones, with some not included. The table has tens of thousands of clones, approximately 88% seen once. This specimen was CD4+ or CD8+ T cells sorted from blood, taken in a trial of the OX40 agonist ivuxolimab. The chain joins TRBV30 to TRBJ2-1, with TRBD2 matching 8 bases. The sequence was collected from an adult with an advanced solid tumor such as melanoma, head and neck, liver or kidney cancer. Here the CDR3 DNA reads TGTGCCTGGAAGCGGGAGAGCTCCTACAATGAGCAGTTCTTC. It translates to CAWKRESSYNEQFF.